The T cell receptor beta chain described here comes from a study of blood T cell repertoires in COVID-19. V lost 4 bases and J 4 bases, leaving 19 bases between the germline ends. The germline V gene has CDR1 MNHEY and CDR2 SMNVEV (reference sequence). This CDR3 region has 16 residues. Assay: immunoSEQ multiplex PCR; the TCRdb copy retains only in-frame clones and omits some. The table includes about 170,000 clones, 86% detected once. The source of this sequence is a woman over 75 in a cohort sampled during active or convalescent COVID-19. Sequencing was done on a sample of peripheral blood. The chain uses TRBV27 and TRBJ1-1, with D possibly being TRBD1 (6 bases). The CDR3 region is CASSSTGSTLGTEAFF. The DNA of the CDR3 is TGTGCCAGCAGTTCTACAGGGAGTACCTTGGGCACTGAAGCTTTCTTT.